Listed below are T cell receptor beta chains from one sample, sequenced in a study of blood T cell repertoires in COVID-19. Here immunoSEQ multiplex PCR was the method, and the copy in TCRdb shows in-frame clones only, minus some. The sample lists some 400,000 clones; 80% to 90% were seen once. Sequenced sample: PBMCs or T cells enriched from blood (not recorded which). Receptors originate from a man aged 25-45 years who had recovered from COVID-19. The conserved cysteine and the conserved F or W are not part of the CDR3 here. Fields, in order: CDR3 length, V gene, J gene, CDR3 protein.

length: 17; V: TRBV30; J: TRBJ2-2; CDR3: AWSRLLSGTGLLGGELF
length: 11; V: TRBV7-9; J: TRBJ1-1; CDR3: ASSLVSDPEAF
length: 11; V: TRBV27; J: TRBJ2-7; CDR3: ASSSPRTEEQY
length: 13; V: TRBV7-9; J: TRBJ2-5; CDR3: ASSSTLAGRETQY
length: 11; V: TRBV25-1; J: TRBJ1-2; CDR3: ASSDGRGYGYT
length: 13; V: TRBV30; J: TRBJ1-4; CDR3: AWSTGTGENEKLF
length: 11; V: TRBV3-1/TRBV3-2; J: TRBJ2-7; CDR3: ASSLGQGFEQY
length: 14; V: TRBV5-5; J: TRBJ2-2; CDR3: ASSPWTGTRSGELF
length: 11; V: TRBV3-1/TRBV3-2; J: TRBJ1-4; CDR3: ASSQEGGRKLF
length: 14; V: TRBV2; J: TRBJ2-7; CDR3: ASSEAVGTGGYEQY
length: 11; V: TRBV10-2; J: TRBJ1-2; CDR3: ASSTGTNYGYT
length: 10; V: TRBV7-2; J: TRBJ1-1; CDR3: ASSFLNTEAF
length: 10; V: TRBV7-2; J: TRBJ1-5; CDR3: ASSPAGQPQH
length: 13; V: TRBV5-5; J: TRBJ1-6; CDR3: ASSLRGGQGSPLH
length: 9; V: TRBV9; J: TRBJ2-5; CDR3: ASSPGGTQY
length: 15; V: TRBV30; J: TRBJ2-1; CDR3: AWSVITLGSSYNEQF
length: 12; V: TRBV10-3; J: TRBJ1-1; CDR3: AISVNGGNTEAF
length: 11; V: TRBV29-1; J: TRBJ1-1; CDR3: SVEAGRDTEAF
length: 13; V: TRBV11-2; J: TRBJ2-1; CDR3: ASSYRTSGNNEQF
length: 12; V: TRBV27; J: TRBJ1-4; CDR3: ANSLISSNEKLF
length: 13; V: TRBV13; J: TRBJ1-1; CDR3: ASSLVGQGRTEAF
length: 10; V: TRBV11-3; J: TRBJ1-1; CDR3: ASSRENTEAF
length: 15; V: TRBV19; J: TRBJ2-6; CDR3: ASSMDGILGGANVLT
length: 14; V: TRBV5-6; J: TRBJ2-5; CDR3: ASSLLAGTSGETQY
length: 13; V: TRBV5-5; J: TRBJ2-1; CDR3: ASSLEQGRYNEQF
length: 10; V: TRBV7-2; J: TRBJ1-2; CDR3: ASSLDGYGYT
length: 12; V: TRBV5-4; J: TRBJ1-1; CDR3: ASSSTQGSTEAF
length: 13; V: TRBV28; J: TRBJ2-3; CDR3: ASTIAGGPKDTQY
length: 11; V: TRBV7-2; J: TRBJ1-1; CDR3: ASSLPPAGTTF
length: 11; V: TRBV12-3/TRBV12-4; J: TRBJ1-1; CDR3: ASSLRGDTEAF
length: 13; V: TRBV6-5; J: TRBJ1-3; CDR3: ASSYDAGRLDTIY